This T cell receptor beta chain was documented in a study of blood T cells in healthy people across ages. The study recruited healthy Caucasian donors from Russia who were aged about 6 to 90. Drawn from each donor were approximately 9.5 milliliters of peripheral blood. This CDR3 is 16 amino acids long. V was shortened by 6 bases and J by 0 bases, with 15 bases between the two germline ends. The germline gives CDR1 MNHEY, CDR2 SVGAGI. Combining a sample-barcoded 5' primer with a J-beta primer mix, a second PCR ran for about 7 to 11 cycles. One entry per CDR3 protein results from TCRdb running MiXCR on the 5' RACE reads. The table includes some 1.5 million distinct CDR3 sequences, about 30% detected once. A few counts support this clonotype.

Sequencing was performed on blood. This receptor was identified in a woman in her 30s in good health. The chain uses TRBV6-5 and TRBJ1-3; perhaps TRBD1 as D (5 bases). CDR3 amino acids: CASSFGTSSSGNTIYF. Here the CDR3 DNA reads TGTGCCAGCAGCTTTGGGACTTCCAGCTCTGGAAACACCATATATTTT.